This T cell receptor (beta chain) was recorded in a study of blood T cell repertoires in COVID-19. Study as a whole: The analysed material was cDNA or gDNA that came from T cells, B-cell-depleted T cells, or PBMCs.

This clone was seen only a few times. Assay used: immunoSEQ multiplex PCR; TCRdb lists only in-frame clones, some missing. Of under 95,000 clones detected, over 70% appear once; the ten largest clones hold 5% to 6%. The CDR3 length is 15 residues. Germline V gene sequence: CDR1 MNHNY, CDR2 SVGAGI (reference sequence). V lost 5 bases to trimming and J lost 6 bases, with 16 bases between them. Sequenced: peripheral blood. The TCR was taken from a man over 45 with active or convalescent COVID-19. This rearrangement joins TRBV6-6 to TRBJ2-2, with D unclear. The chain's CDR3 is CASSPRLRSPGELFF. In DNA, the CDR3 is TGTGCCAGCAGTCCCAGACTCCGTTCCCCCGGGGAGCTGTTTTTT.